These 13 T cell receptor beta chains came from one sample sequenced in a study of graft-versus-host responses after intestinal transplantation. Assay used: immunoSEQ multiplex PCR; TCRdb lists only in-frame clones, some missing. The profile shows roughly 12,000 clones, 90% to 95% of them singletons. Time point in this sample: postoperative day 105 after intestinal transplantation (dayNNNN = postoperative day). Sample: PBMCs, taken 105 days after intestinal transplantation. The receptors derive from a human patient who received an intestinal transplant, so some T cells may come from the graft donor.

The rearrangement joins TRBV5-1 to TRBJ2-7; 9 nucleotides line up with TRBD1. The CDR3 sequence is 15 residues long. The V and J ends lost 3 bases and 1 base, in that order; junction bases with no gene match: 5. The germline CDR1 and CDR2 sequences are SGHRS and YFSETQ. The CDR3 coding sequence is TGCGCCAGCAGCTCCGGACAGGGGCCGTCCTACGAGCAGTACTTC. Its translation is CASSSGQGPSYEQYF.

The V and J genes are TRBV7-9 and TRBJ1-6; tentatively, D is TRBD1 (5 bases). V lost 5 bases to trimming and J lost 9 bases, with 14 bases between them. The CDR3 spans 14 residues. Germline V gives CDR1 SEHNR, CDR2 FQNEAQ (reference sequence). This CDR3 reads CASSALEGASPLHF. CDR3 sequence (DNA): TGTGCCAGCAGCGCGCTCGAAGGGGCTTCACCCCTCCACTTT.

This chain links TRBV21-1 with TRBJ1-1; the table's D call TRBD1 went unverified against the DNA. TRBV21-1 is a listed pseudogene. The CDR3 runs 16 residues. As DNA, the CDR3 is TGTGCCAGCAGGGACAGAGGGGGAAAAATATTCACTGAAGCTTTCTTT. Amino acid sequence: CASRDRGGKIFTEAFF.

This clone has a single count. V usage is TRBV9 and J usage is TRBJ2-1, with no clear D. The germline V gene encodes CDR1 SGDLS and CDR2 YYNGEE. CDR3 length equals 15 residues. V was trimmed by 4 bases and J by 0 bases, leaving 11 bases between them. CDR3 sequence: CASSSRLSSYNEQFF. The CDR3 bases are TGTGCCAGCAGCTCGCGCCTGAGCTCCTACAATGAGCAGTTCTTC.

The gene calls are TRBV11-2 and TRBJ2-7; 10 bases align to TRBD2. Germline V gene sequence: CDR1 SGHAT, CDR2 FQNNGV. V lost 4 bases, J lost 7 bases, and 7 bases stayed unmatched. The CDR3 is 14 amino acids. CDR3 DNA sequence: TGTGCCAGCAGCTACGGGACTAGCGTAAGGGAGCAGTACTTC. Translated: CASSYGTSVREQYF.

The chain carries TRBV11-2 and TRBJ2-5, with TRBD1 identical over 8 bases. Losses at the gene ends were 5 bases for V and 4 bases for J; bases not matched to a gene: 6. This CDR3 spans 14 amino acids. The germline V gene has CDR1 SGHAT and CDR2 FQNNGV. This chain's CDR3 is CASSPSDRGETQYF. The DNA of the CDR3 is TGTGCCAGCAGCCCTTCAGACAGGGGAGAGACCCAGTACTTC.

This clone appeared a few times. This rearrangement joins TRBV6-7 to TRBJ1-3; D is uncertain. TRBV6-7 is designated an ORF whose function remains uncertain. The V gene lost 0 bases and the J gene lost 2 bases, with 5 bases spanning the gap. The CDR3 consists of 14 residues. Here the CDR3 DNA reads TGTGCCAGCAGTTACTCAGGGACTGGAAACACCATATATTTT. It codes for CASSYSGTGNTIYF.

This sequence joins TRBV7-2 and TRBJ2-1; 12 positions match TRBD2. The ends lost 4 bases at V and 8 bases at J; junction bases unmatched: 6. Germline lookup yields CDR1 SGHTA and CDR2 FQGNSA. The length of the CDR3 is 15 residues. DNA of the CDR3: TGTGCCAGCAGCTCAGGGGCTAGCGGGGGGGATGAGCAGTTCTTC. Protein sequence: CASSSGASGGDEQFF. Complete variable domain (other parts from reference TRBV7-2 and TRBJ2-1): GAGVSQSPSNKVTEKGKDVELRCDPISGHTALYWYRQSLGQGLEFLIYFQGNSAPDKSGLPSDRFSAERTGGSVSTLTIQRTQQEDSAVYLCASSSGASGGDEQFFGPGTRLTVL.

The J gene is TRBJ1-2, the V gene TRBV14, with 8 bases aligning to TRBD1. This CDR3 region has 15 residues. Losses at the gene ends were 1 base for V and 8 bases for J; bases not matched to a gene: 9. Germline-derived CDR1 and CDR2 are SGHDN and FVKESK. CDR3 DNA: TGTGCCAGCAGCCAAGTGTCCGGGACAGGATTCGGCTACACCTTC. Protein product: CASSQVSGTGFGYTF.

This clone was seen a few times. This sequence joins TRBV7-7 and TRBJ2-1; a weak D match, TRBD2 (7 bases). Trimming left V 1 base short and J 6 bases short, with 13 bases between. This CDR3 has 15 amino acids. The V gene's germline CDR1 is SSHAT and CDR2 FNYEAQ (reference sequence). CDR3 sequence: CASSLGGAGANEQFF. The CDR3 region has the DNA TGTGCCAGCAGCTTAGGGGGGGCGGGGGCCAATGAGCAGTTCTTC.

The count of this clone is one. The V gene is TRBV2, the J gene TRBJ2-7; 10 bases align to TRBD1. J lost 0 bases, V lost 5 bases, and 4 bases had no gene match. The CDR3 loop spans 15 amino acids. In germline, CDR1 is SNHLY, CDR2 FYNNEI. The CDR3 region is CASSYRDRGSYEQYF. CDR3 DNA: TGTGCCAGCAGTTACCGGGACAGGGGCTCCTACGAGCAGTACTTC.

This chain joins TRBV5-6 and TRBJ2-6; no reliable D call. The V end lost 7 bases, the J end lost 5 bases, and 25 bases lay between the germline ends. The germline CDR1 and CDR2 sequences are SGHDT and YYEEEE. This CDR3 spans 18 amino acids. The CDR3, as DNA: TGTGCCAGCCTTGGGTCCAATAGTCACAAAGGTCGGGCCAACGTCCTGACTTTC. Translation: CASLGSNSHKGRANVLTF.

The V call is TRBV5-3, the J call TRBJ2-5; unclear D gene. TRBV5-3 has ORF status, its function being uncertain. This CDR3 has 17 amino acids. V was clipped by 1 base and J by 0 bases, with 16 bases between them. The CDR3 sequence is CARSLPLGGAYQETQYF. Here the CDR3 DNA reads TGTGCCAGAAGCTTGCCCTTGGGCGGAGCGTACCAAGAGACCCAGTACTTC.